A single T cell receptor beta chain is shown here with its context. Its antigen is still unknown. The sample is drawn from a study of T cell responses to AZD1222 COVID-19 vaccine. Study-wide results and limits: Scientists sampled the repertoires only once the peak T cell response had passed. Reports indicate that nearly half of spike-specific TCRs are directed at unmutated variant regions. Mostly white British, mostly female donors; authors suggested clonal diversity may be underestimated.

Assay used: immunoSEQ multiplex PCR; TCRdb lists only in-frame clones, some missing. The data contain about 110,000 clones, around 90% of them seen just once; the ten biggest clones take up approximately 5.6%. Germline CDR1 is SEHNR and CDR2 is FQNEAQ (reference sequence). CDR3 length: 15 amino acids. The V end lost 5 bases, the J end lost 4 bases, and 17 bases lay between the germline ends. This clonotype was obtained from an adult who received the AZD1222 COVID-19 vaccine. The V gene is TRBV7-9, the J gene TRBJ1-1, with D maybe TRBD1 (6 bases). This sample comprised peripheral blood, obtained 28 days after the second AZD1222 dose. The CDR3 DNA follows: TGTGCCAGCAGCCAGGCAGGGGTTCGGGGCACTGAAGCTTTCTTT. It translates to CASSQAGVRGTEAFF. Combining the CDR3 with reference TRBV7-9 and TRBJ1-1 gives the whole variable domain DTGVSQNPRHKITKRGQNVTFRCDPISEHNRLYWYRQTLGQGPEFLTYFQNEAQLEKSRLLSDRFSAERPKGSFSTLEIQRTEQGDSAMYLCASSQAGVRGTEAFFGQGTRLTVV.